The entry below gives a single TCR beta chain sequence along with its context. Its target is unknown. The sample comes from a study of T cell responses to AZD1222 COVID-19 vaccine. Notes on the study in general: Donors skewed white British and female; clonal diversity was possibly underestimated. Once two AZD1222 doses were given, Spike-specific TCR breadth and depth went up.

Repertoires were generated with immunoSEQ multiplex PCR, while TCRdb's copy carries only in-frame clones and drops some. The profile shows roughly 150,000 clones, roughly 93% of them singletons. The sequence was obtained from an adult who received the AZD1222 COVID-19 vaccine. Sequences were derived from peripheral blood, sampled 28 days after the second AZD1222 dose.

This chain's CDR3 is CASSLEVAISYEQYF. The CDR3 nucleotides read TGTGCCAGCAGCTTAGAGGTGGCGATCTCCTACGAGCAGTACTTC. The chain employs TRBV11-2 and TRBJ2-7; D uncertain. The V gene lost 0 bases and the J gene lost 0 bases, with 9 bases spanning the gap. Germline values: CDR1 SGHAT, CDR2 FQNNGV. The CDR3 loop spans 15 amino acids.